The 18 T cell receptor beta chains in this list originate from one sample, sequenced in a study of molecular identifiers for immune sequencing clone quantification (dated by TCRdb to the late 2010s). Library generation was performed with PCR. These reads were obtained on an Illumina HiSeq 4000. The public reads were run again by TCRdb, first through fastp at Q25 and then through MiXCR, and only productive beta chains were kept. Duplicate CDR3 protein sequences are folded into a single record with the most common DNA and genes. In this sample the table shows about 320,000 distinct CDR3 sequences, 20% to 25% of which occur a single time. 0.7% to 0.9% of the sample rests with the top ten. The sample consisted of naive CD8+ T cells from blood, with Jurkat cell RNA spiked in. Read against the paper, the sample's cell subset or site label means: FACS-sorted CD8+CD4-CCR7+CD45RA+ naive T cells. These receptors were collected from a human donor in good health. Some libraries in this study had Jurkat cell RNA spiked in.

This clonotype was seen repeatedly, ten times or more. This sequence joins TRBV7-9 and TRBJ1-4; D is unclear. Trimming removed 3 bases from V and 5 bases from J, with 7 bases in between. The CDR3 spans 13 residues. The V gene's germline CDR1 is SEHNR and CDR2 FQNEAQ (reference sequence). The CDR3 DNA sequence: TGTGCCAGCAGCTTGTTAGGGAATGAAAAACTGTTTTTT. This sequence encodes CASSLLGNEKLFF.

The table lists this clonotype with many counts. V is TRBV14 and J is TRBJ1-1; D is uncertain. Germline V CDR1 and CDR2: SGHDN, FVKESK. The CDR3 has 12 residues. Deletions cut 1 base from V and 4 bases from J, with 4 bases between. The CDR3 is CASSQGVTEAFF. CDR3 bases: TGTGCCAGCAGCCAAGGAGTCACTGAAGCTTTCTTT.

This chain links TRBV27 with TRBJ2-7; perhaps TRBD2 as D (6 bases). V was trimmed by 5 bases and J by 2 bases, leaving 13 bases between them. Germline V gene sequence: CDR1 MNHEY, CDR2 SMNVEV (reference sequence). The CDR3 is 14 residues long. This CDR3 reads CASSHGGTTYEQYF. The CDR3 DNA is TGTGCCAGCAGTCACGGGGGTACTACCTACGAGCAGTACTTC.

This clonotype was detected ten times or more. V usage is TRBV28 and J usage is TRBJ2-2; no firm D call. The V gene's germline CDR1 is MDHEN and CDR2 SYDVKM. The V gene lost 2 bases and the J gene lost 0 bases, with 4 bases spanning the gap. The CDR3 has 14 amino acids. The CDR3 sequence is CASSLTPNTGELFF. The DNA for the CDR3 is TGTGCCAGCAGTTTAACACCGAACACCGGGGAGCTGTTTTTT.

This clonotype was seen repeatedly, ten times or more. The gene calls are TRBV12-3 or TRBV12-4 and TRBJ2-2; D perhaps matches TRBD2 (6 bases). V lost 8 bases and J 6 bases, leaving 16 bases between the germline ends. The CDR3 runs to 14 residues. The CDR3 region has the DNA TGTGCCAGCTGCGCCGGGAGAGAGGCCGGGGAGCTGTTTTTT. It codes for CASCAGREAGELFF.

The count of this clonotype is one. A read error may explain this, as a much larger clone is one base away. The DNA of the CDR3 is TGTGCCAGCAGTTACTCAGGAACGGATCAGCCCCAGCATTTT. Translating it yields CASSYSGTDQPQHF. The rearrangement joins TRBV6-2 or TRBV6-3 to TRBJ1-5, with D hard to call. This CDR3 has 14 residues. V was trimmed by 0 bases and J by 5 bases, leaving 8 bases between them. Germline V gene data show CDR1 as MNHEY and CDR2 as SVGEGT.

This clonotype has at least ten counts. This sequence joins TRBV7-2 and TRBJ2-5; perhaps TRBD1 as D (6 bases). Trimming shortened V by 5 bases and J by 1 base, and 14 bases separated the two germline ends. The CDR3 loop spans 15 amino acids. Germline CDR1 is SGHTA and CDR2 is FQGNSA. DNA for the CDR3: TGTGCCAGCAGCCCAACGACAGGCATCCAAGAGACCCAGTACTTC. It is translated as CASSPTTGIQETQYF. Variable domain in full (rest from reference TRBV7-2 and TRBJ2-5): GAGVSQSPSNKVTEKGKDVELRCDPISGHTALYWYRQSLGQGLEFLIYFQGNSAPDKSGLPSDRFSAERTGGSVSTLTIQRTQQEDSAVYLCASSPTTGIQETQYFGPGTRLLVL.

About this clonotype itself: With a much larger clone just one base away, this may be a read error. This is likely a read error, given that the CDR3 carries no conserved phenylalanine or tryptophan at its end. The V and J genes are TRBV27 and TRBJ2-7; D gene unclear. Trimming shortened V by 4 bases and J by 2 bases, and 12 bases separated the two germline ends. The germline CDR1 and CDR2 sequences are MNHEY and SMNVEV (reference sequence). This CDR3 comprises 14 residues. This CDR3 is CASSSPRRPYEQYL. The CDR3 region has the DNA TGTGCCAGCAGTTCCCCCCGTCGTCCCTACGAGCAGTACCTC.

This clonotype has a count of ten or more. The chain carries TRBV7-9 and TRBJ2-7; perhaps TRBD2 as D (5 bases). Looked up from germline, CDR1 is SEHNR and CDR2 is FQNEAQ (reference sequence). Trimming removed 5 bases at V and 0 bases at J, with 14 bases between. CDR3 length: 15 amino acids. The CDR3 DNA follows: TGTGCCAGCAGCGGAGACCTCGAGGGCTCCTACGAGCAGTACTTC. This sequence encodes CASSGDLEGSYEQYF.

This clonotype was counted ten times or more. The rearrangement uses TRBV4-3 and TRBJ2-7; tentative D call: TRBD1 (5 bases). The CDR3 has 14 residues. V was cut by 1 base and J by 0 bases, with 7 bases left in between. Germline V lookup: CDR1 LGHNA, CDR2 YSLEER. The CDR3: CASSQVTGSYEQYF. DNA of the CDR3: TGCGCCAGCAGCCAAGTTACAGGCTCCTACGAGCAGTACTTC.

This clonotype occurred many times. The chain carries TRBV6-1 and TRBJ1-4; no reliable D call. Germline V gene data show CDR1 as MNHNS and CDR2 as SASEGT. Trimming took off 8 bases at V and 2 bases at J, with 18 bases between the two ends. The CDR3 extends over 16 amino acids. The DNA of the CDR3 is TGTGCCAGCCGCTATCGAGGGTCCTGGACTAATGAAAAACTGTTTTTT. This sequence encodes CASRYRGSWTNEKLFF.

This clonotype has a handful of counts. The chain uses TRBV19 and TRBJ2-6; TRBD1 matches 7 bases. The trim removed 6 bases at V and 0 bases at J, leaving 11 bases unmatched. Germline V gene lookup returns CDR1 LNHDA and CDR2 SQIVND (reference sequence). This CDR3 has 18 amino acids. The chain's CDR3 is CASSLGQTTTSGANVLTF. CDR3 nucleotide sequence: TGTGCCAGTAGCCTGGGACAGACTACTACCTCTGGGGCCAACGTCCTGACTTTC.

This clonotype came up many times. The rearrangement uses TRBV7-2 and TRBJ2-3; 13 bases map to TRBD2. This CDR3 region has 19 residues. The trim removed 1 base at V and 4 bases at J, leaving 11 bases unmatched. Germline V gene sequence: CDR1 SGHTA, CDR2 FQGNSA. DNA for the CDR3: TGTGCCAGCAGCTTAGGATTGACTAGCGGGGGGAAAAGGGCAGATACGCAGTATTTT. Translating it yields CASSLGLTSGGKRADTQYF.

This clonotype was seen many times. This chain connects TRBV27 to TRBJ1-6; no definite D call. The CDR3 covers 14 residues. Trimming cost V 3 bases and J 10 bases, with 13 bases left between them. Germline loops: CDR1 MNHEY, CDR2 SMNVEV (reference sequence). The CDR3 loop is CASSFIDPASPLHF. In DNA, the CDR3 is TGTGCCAGCAGTTTCATAGATCCTGCCTCACCCCTCCACTTT.

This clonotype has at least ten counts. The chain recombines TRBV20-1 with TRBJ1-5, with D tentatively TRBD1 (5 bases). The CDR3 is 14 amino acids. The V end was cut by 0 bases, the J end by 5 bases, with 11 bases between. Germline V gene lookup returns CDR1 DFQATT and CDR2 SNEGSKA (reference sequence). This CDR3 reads CSAREPGPHQPQHF. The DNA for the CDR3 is TGCAGTGCTAGAGAGCCGGGACCCCATCAGCCCCAGCATTTT.

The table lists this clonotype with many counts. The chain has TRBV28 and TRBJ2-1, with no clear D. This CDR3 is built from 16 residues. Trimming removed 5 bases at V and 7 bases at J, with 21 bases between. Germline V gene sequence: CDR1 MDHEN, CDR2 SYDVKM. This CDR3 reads CASSRRSRALENEQFF. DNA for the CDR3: TGTGCCAGCAGTCGCCGATCACGCGCCCTAGAAAATGAGCAGTTCTTC.

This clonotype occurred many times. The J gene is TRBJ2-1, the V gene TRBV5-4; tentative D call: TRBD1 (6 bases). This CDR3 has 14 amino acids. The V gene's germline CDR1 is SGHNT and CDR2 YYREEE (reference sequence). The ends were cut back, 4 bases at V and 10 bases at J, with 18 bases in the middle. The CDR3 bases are TGTGCCAGCAGCCGTTCCACAGGGTCCCTAGAGCAGTTCTTC. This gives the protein CASSRSTGSLEQFF.

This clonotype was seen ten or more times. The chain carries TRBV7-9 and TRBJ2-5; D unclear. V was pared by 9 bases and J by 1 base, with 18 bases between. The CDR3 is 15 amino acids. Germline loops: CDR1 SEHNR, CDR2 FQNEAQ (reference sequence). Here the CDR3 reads CASSIPTASQETQYF. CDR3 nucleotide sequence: TGTGCCAGTTCCATCCCTACAGCGAGCCAAGAGACCCAGTACTTC.